This record looks at one T cell receptor beta chain sequence and its context. TCRdb's table, derived via immunoSEQ multiplex PCR, lists solely in-frame clones and lacks some. Among tens of thousands of clones listed, approximately 91% were seen once. This specimen belongs to a study of blood T cell repertoires in COVID-19. CDR1 and CDR2 (germline): SGDLS, YYNGEE. J lost 4 bases, V lost 6 bases, and 4 bases had no gene match. The CDR3 totals 14 residues. The TCR comes from a human donor in a cohort sampled during active COVID-19. The V call is TRBV9, the J call TRBJ1-6; TRBD1 matches at 7 bases. Sequenced input: peripheral blood. CDR3 sequence: CASTRDSYNSPLHF. The CDR3 DNA sequence: TGTGCCAGCACCCGGGACAGTTATAATTCACCCCTCCACTTT.